One sample yielded the 27 T cell receptor beta chains listed below, sequenced in a study of spatial heterogeneity in lung cancer. Broader study findings: Tumoral mutation counts were tracked by counts of expanded intratumoral alpha and beta TCRs.

The time point is: sample taken at primary tumor resection. In TCRdb, the 5' RACE reads were re-called with MiXCR into one record per CDR3 protein. The profile covers a few thousand distinct CDR3 sequences, with roughly 3% appearing a single time and about 17% taken by the ten largest. No antigen has been assigned to these receptors. This specimen was lung tumor tissue, taken at surgery. The source is a male donor with early-stage non-small cell lung cancer.

In its sample, this clonotype is medium-sized (0.01 to 0.1%). This chain links TRBV20-1 with TRBJ2-2, with TRBD2 as a possible D gene (6 bases). This CDR3 contains 16 residues. Germline CDR1 and CDR2: DFQATT and SNEGSKA (reference sequence). V was cut by 6 bases and J by 1 base, with 18 bases left in between. The DNA for the CDR3 is TGCAGTGCCTTTAGCCCCGGGACTGTGAACACCGGGGAGCTGTTTTTT. It codes for CSAFSPGTVNTGELFF.

By its share, this clonotype is medium-sized (0.01 to 0.1%). The chain uses TRBV6-5 and TRBJ1-6, with D perhaps matching TRBD1 (5 bases). The CDR3 is 14 residues long. Trimming stripped 6 bases from V and 9 bases from J, with 15 bases between. In germline, CDR1 is MNHEY, CDR2 SVGAGI. Here the CDR3 DNA reads TGTGCCAGCAGGACGGGGGTTAACGGTTCACCCCTCCACTTT. This gives the protein CASRTGVNGSPLHF.

In its sample, this clonotype ranks as medium-sized. For the CDR3, the DNA is TGTGCCAGCAGCCACCCAGGGAATGAGCAGTACTTC. Amino acids: CASSHPGNEQYF. The genes are TRBV6-7 and TRBJ2-7; perhaps TRBD1 as D (5 bases). TRBV6-7 is designated an ORF whose function remains uncertain. The CDR3 extends over 12 amino acids. Trimming took 6 bases from V and 7 from J, leaving 13 bases between them.

This clonotype has at least ten counts. The V call is TRBV7-9, the J call TRBJ2-5; D gene unclear. CDR1 SEHNR and CDR2 FQNEAQ come from the germline V gene (reference sequence). Trimming stripped 1 base from V and 7 bases from J, with 13 bases between. This CDR3 spans 14 amino acids. CDR3 coding DNA: TGTGCCAGCAGCTTAGACCCGGTGGTCGGGACCCAGTACTTC. As protein: CASSLDPVVGTQYF.

This clonotype is termed medium-sized. The chain recombines TRBV3-1 with TRBJ2-1; D gene unclear. This CDR3 comprises 12 residues. The germline V and J ends were trimmed by 5 bases and 4 bases, with 6 bases remaining between them. Germline V gene data show CDR1 as LGHDT and CDR2 as YNNKEL (reference sequence). CDR3 sequence reads: CASSSLYNEQFF. CDR3 nucleotides: TGTGCCAGCAGCTCTCTATACAATGAGCAGTTCTTC.

This clonotype was observed at least ten times. V gene TRBV6-6 combines with J gene TRBJ2-2, with 8 bases matching TRBD2. Per the germline V gene, CDR1 is MNHNY and CDR2 is SVGAGI (reference sequence). The V gene end was trimmed by 7 bases and the J gene end by 6 bases; junction bases not matched to a gene: 10. This CDR3 contains 15 residues. The CDR3 sequence is CASTPAGGPAGELFF. CDR3 nucleotides: TGTGCCAGCACTCCGGCGGGGGGACCAGCCGGGGAGCTGTTTTTT.

Sample share makes this clonotype medium-sized (0.01 to 0.1%). This chain connects TRBV7-8 to TRBJ1-3; possible D gene TRBD1, 6 bases. This CDR3 contains 16 residues. Germline CDR1 and CDR2: SGHVS and FQNEAQ. V shed 2 bases and J shed 0 bases, with 11 bases lying between them. CDR3 loop: CASSLYRVNSGNTIYF. DNA of the CDR3: TGTGCCAGCAGCTTATACAGGGTGAACTCTGGAAACACCATATATTTT.

This clonotype counts as medium-sized. A read error may produce the germline difference seen at one junction end. The chain combines TRBV5-1 with TRBJ2-2, with 9 bases identical to TRBD1. The CDR3 sequence is 15 residues long. Germline lookup yields CDR1 SGHRS and CDR2 YFSETQ. The CDR3 nucleotides read TGCGCCAGCAGCCTCGGGACAGGGAACGCCGGGGAGCTGTTTTTT. Its protein is CASSLGTGNAGELFF. Full variable domain (rest looked up from reference TRBV5-1 and TRBJ2-2): KAGVTQTPRYLIKTRGQQVTLSCSPISGHRSVSWYQQTPGQGLQFLFEYFSETQRNKGNFPGRFSGRQFSNSRSEMNVSTLELGDSALYLCASSLGTGNAGELFFGEGSRLTVL.

In its sample, this clonotype is medium-sized. The rearrangement joins TRBV3-1 to TRBJ1-4; 8 bases map to TRBD1. CDR1 and CDR2 from the germline V gene are LGHDT and YNNKEL (reference sequence). The trim removed 2 bases at V and 3 bases at J, leaving 2 bases unmatched. This CDR3 is 15 amino acids long. The DNA of the CDR3 is TGTGCCAGCAGCCAAAGACAGGGGTCTAATGAAAAACTGTTTTTT. It translates to CASSQRQGSNEKLFF.

This clonotype is medium-sized within its sample. Here the CDR3 reads CASSRLLAGASTGELFF. The CDR3 coding sequence is TGTGCCAGCAGCCGTCTACTAGCGGGGGCCTCTACCGGGGAGCTGTTTTTT. V is TRBV11-2 and J is TRBJ2-2; 11 bases fit TRBD2. The V gene end was trimmed by 5 bases and the J gene end by 5 bases; junction bases not matched to a gene: 10. The CDR3 length is 17 residues. The V gene's germline CDR1 is SGHAT and CDR2 FQNNGV.

This clonotype was counted a few times. V usage is TRBV3-1 and J usage is TRBJ1-2; no clear D gene. CDR1 and CDR2 (germline): LGHDT, YNNKEL (reference sequence). The V gene lost 0 bases and the J gene lost 2 bases, with 4 bases spanning the gap. The CDR3 extends over 13 amino acids. The CDR3 sequence: CASSQEGNYGYTF. The DNA for the CDR3 is TGTGCCAGCAGCCAAGAAGGAAACTATGGCTACACCTTC.

Judged by abundance, this clonotype is medium-sized. The chain links TRBV28 to TRBJ2-5; TRBD2 is a possible D gene (6 bases). Per germline, CDR1 MDHEN and CDR2 SYDVKM. Trimming took 7 bases from V and 4 from J, leaving 25 bases between them. The CDR3 loop spans 17 amino acids. The CDR3 sequence is CASTPQQFGTQVETQYF. CDR3 coding DNA: TGTGCCAGCACCCCTCAACAGTTCGGGACTCAGGTAGAGACCCAGTACTTC. The complete variable domain, with remaining parts taken from reference TRBV28 and TRBJ2-5, reads DVKVTQSSRYLVKRTGEKVFLECVQDMDHENMFWYRQDPGLGLRLIYFSYDVKMKEKGDIPEGYSVSREKKERFSLILESASTNQTSMYLCASTPQQFGTQVETQYFGPGTRLLVL.

This clonotype came up many times. The gene calls are TRBV20-1 and TRBJ1-5; D gene ambiguous. Germline V gives CDR1 DFQATT, CDR2 SNEGSKA (reference sequence). The CDR3 contains 12 residues. Trimming left V 3 bases short and J 4 bases short, with 7 bases between. In nucleotides, the CDR3 is TGCAGTGCTAGTTCGGGGAATCAGCCCCAGCATTTT. Amino acids: CSASSGNQPQHF.

This clonotype rates as medium-sized (0.01 to 0.1%). CDR3 DNA sequence: TGTGCCAGCAGCTTGCGACAAGTATCCTACAATGAGCAGTTCTTC. It encodes CASSLRQVSYNEQFF. V and J are TRBV5-4 and TRBJ2-1; D gene uncertain. V lost 1 base and J lost 1, with 9 bases in between. Germline assignment: CDR1 SGHNT and CDR2 YYREEE (reference sequence). The CDR3 extends over 15 amino acids. The complete variable domain, with remaining parts taken from reference TRBV5-4 and TRBJ2-1, reads ETGVTQSPTHLIKTRGQQVTLRCSSQSGHNTVSWYQQALGQGPQFIFQYYREEENGRGNFPPRFSGLQFPNYSSELNVNALELDDSALYLCASSLRQVSYNEQFFGPGTRLTVL.

By frequency in the sample, this clonotype is medium-sized (0.01 to 0.1%). CDR3 coding DNA: TGTGCCAGCAGCTTAGATATCGGGGGGTCAGATACGCAGTATTTT. It translates to CASSLDIGGSDTQYF. This chain uses TRBV11-2 with TRBJ2-3, with TRBD2 matching 7 bases. V shed 0 bases and J 4 bases; nucleotides not matched to a gene: 4. The CDR3 contains 15 residues. Germline values: CDR1 SGHAT, CDR2 FQNNGV.

This clonotype was seen only a few times. The chain carries TRBV12-3 or TRBV12-4 and TRBJ2-7; D may be TRBD1 (5 bases). Trimming took off 2 bases at V and 7 bases at J, with 12 bases between the two ends. The CDR3 consists of 13 residues. This chain's CDR3 is CASSLKAGSEQYV. The CDR3, as DNA: TGTGCCAGCAGTTTAAAAGCAGGGTCAGAGCAGTACGTC.

This clonotype is termed medium-sized. V usage is TRBV18 and J usage is TRBJ2-5; 8 bases are shared with TRBD1. Germline CDR1 and CDR2: KGHSH and LQKENI. The CDR3 consists of 16 residues. The junction had 8 bases not matched to a gene; V was cut back by 4 bases and J by 1 base. As DNA, the CDR3 is TGTGCCAGCTCACTGGGACAGGCCTACAGCCAAGAGACCCAGTACTTC. This codes for CASSLGQAYSQETQYF.

By sample share, this clonotype is medium-sized (0.01 to 0.1%). This chain connects TRBV7-2 to TRBJ2-1; 12 bases map to TRBD1. V lost 1 base and J lost 16; bases outside the gene matches: 11. CDR3 size: 15 residues. The germline CDR1 and CDR2 sequences are SGHTA and FQGNSA. The DNA for the CDR3 is TGTGCCAGCAGCTTAGGGGGACAGGGGGCAATGAGAGAATTCTTC. Amino acids: CASSLGGQGAMREFF.

This clonotype is labeled as medium-sized. This rearrangement joins TRBV4-3 to TRBJ2-2; a possible D gene is TRBD1 (6 bases). The V gene lost 3 bases and the J gene lost 4 bases, with 15 bases spanning the gap. From germline, CDR1 is LGHNA and CDR2 YSLEER. The CDR3 has 16 amino acids. Here the CDR3 DNA reads TGCGCCAGCAGCCACCGGGACACCTTGGGCACCGGGGAGCTGTTTTTT. It yields the protein CASSHRDTLGTGELFF.

By share, this clonotype counts as medium-sized. The CDR3 protein is CASSSGQNTGELFF. CDR3 DNA: TGTGCCAGCAGTTCAGGACAGAACACCGGGGAGCTGTTTTTT. This rearrangement joins TRBV2 to TRBJ2-2; maybe TRBD1 (5 bases). The CDR3 consists of 14 residues. CDR1 is SNHLY, CDR2 FYNNEI, per germline. Trimming stripped 5 bases from V and 1 base from J, with 8 bases between. Combining the CDR3 with reference TRBV2 and TRBJ2-2 gives the whole variable domain EPEVTQTPSHQVTQMGQEVILRCVPISNHLYFYWYRQILGQKVEFLVSFYNNEISEKSEIFDDQFSVERPDGSNFTLKIRSTKLEDSAMYFCASSSGQNTGELFFGEGSRLTVL.

This clonotype was detected many times. The V call is TRBV7-2, the J call TRBJ1-4; D unclear. The ends were cut back, 3 bases at V and 10 bases at J, with 9 bases in the middle. In germline, CDR1 is SGHTA, CDR2 FQGNSA. The CDR3 is 12 residues long. The CDR3 DNA sequence: TGTGCCAGCAGCTTTGATACGGGAAAACTGTTTTTT. Amino acids: CASSFDTGKLFF.

This clonotype is judged medium-sized (0.01 to 0.1%). The chain carries TRBV20-1 and TRBJ1-1; unclear D gene. Trimming took 6 bases from V and 5 from J, leaving 13 bases between them. The CDR3 covers 12 residues. CDR1 DFQATT and CDR2 SNEGSKA come from the germline V gene (reference sequence). The CDR3 here is CSAPGPKTEAFF. CDR3 bases: TGCAGTGCACCAGGACCTAAGACTGAAGCTTTCTTT.

This clonotype is judged medium-sized. The chain combines TRBV3-1 with TRBJ1-1; 10 bases are shared with TRBD1. Germline CDR1 and CDR2: LGHDT and YNNKEL (reference sequence). V was pared by 4 bases and J by 11 bases, with 7 bases of the junction left unmatched. There are 13 residues in the CDR3. The CDR3: CASSRRQGAYAFF. CDR3 DNA: TGTGCCAGCAGCCGACGACAGGGGGCTTATGCTTTCTTT.

This clonotype was seen at least ten times. The gene calls are TRBV29-1 and TRBJ1-5; TRBD1 matches 11 bases. CDR1 and CDR2 (germline): SQVTM, ANQGSEA. The CDR3 contains 12 residues. The V and J ends lost 6 bases and 5 bases, in that order; junction bases with no gene match: 0. The CDR3 DNA reads TGCAGCGTGGGACAGGGGGATCAGCCCCAGCATTTT. This gives the protein CSVGQGDQPQHF.

In its sample, this clonotype ranks as medium-sized. The chain links TRBV7-2 to TRBJ1-4; D uncertain. The CDR3 loop spans 15 amino acids. From germline, CDR1 is SGHTA and CDR2 FQGNSA. Trimming removed 1 base from V and 0 bases from J, with 6 bases in between. The CDR3 bases are TGTGCCAGCAGCTTAGTCCCTGCAACTAATGAAAAACTGTTTTTT. Translating gives CASSLVPATNEKLFF. Looking up the rest from reference TRBV7-2 and TRBJ1-4 gives the full variable domain: GAGVSQSPSNKVTEKGKDVELRCDPISGHTALYWYRQSLGQGLEFLIYFQGNSAPDKSGLPSDRFSAERTGGSVSTLTIQRTQQEDSAVYLCASSLVPATNEKLFFGSGTQLSVL.

This clonotype is categorized as medium-sized (0.01 to 0.1%). This sequence joins TRBV6-1 and TRBJ1-4; TRBD1 agrees at 9 bases. The germline V gene has CDR1 MNHNS and CDR2 SASEGT. The J segment lost 5 bases and the V segment lost 2 bases, leaving 3 bases of the junction unmatched. CDR3 length: 15 amino acids. The CDR3 spells CASSETGTGNEKLFF. The CDR3 nucleotides are TGTGCCAGCAGTGAAACGGGGACAGGGAATGAAAAACTGTTTTTT.

This chain connects TRBV5-1 to TRBJ2-5; 11 nucleotides align to TRBD2. The CDR3 is made up of 14 amino acids. Germline values: CDR1 SGHRS, CDR2 YFSETQ. Trimming took 3 bases from V and 3 from J; bases not matched to a gene: 1. The CDR3 spells CASSYSGGEETQYF. CDR3 nucleotides: TGCGCCAGCAGCTATAGCGGGGGGGAAGAGACCCAGTACTTC. The full variable domain, rest sourced from reference TRBV5-1 and TRBJ2-5, is KAGVTQTPRYLIKTRGQQVTLSCSPISGHRSVSWYQQTPGQGLQFLFEYFSETQRNKGNFPGRFSGRQFSNSRSEMNVSTLELGDSALYLCASSYSGGEETQYFGPGTRLLVL.